The 23 T cell receptor beta chains reported below all come from one sample, sequenced in a study of tumor T cells in aggressive B-cell lymphoma. Only in-frame clones appear in the TCRdb table, and some are missing; sequencing was by immunoSEQ multiplex PCR. The sample lists some 5,000 clones; roughly 90% were seen once. Sequencing was carried out using tumor tissue. The receptor set was obtained from an adult with diffuse large B cell lymphoma.

The chain couples TRBV11-2 to TRBJ1-4; possible D gene TRBD1, 5 bases. This CDR3 comprises 16 residues. Trimming pared 5 bases from V and 3 bases from J, leaving 16 bases between. Germline CDR1 is SGHAT and CDR2 is FQNNGV. The CDR3 region is CASSPTTGLANEKLFF. The CDR3 nucleotides are TGTGCCAGCAGCCCGACAACAGGTCTGGCTAATGAAAAACTGTTTTTT.

About this clone itself: One junction end disagrees with the germline gene, perhaps due to a read error. The CDR3 region is CASSLSGGNIEAFF. DNA of the CDR3: TGTGCCAGCAGCTTATCAGGAGGGAACATTGAAGCTTTCTTT. This sequence joins TRBV7-3 and TRBJ1-1; no firm D call. Germline CDR1 is SGHTA and CDR2 is FQGTGA. The CDR3 consists of 14 residues. The whole variable domain, filled in from reference TRBV7-3 and TRBJ1-1, reads GAGVSQTPSNKVTEKGKYVELRCDPISGHTALYWYRQSLGQGPEFLIYFQGTGAADDSGLPNDRFFAVRPEGSVSTLKIQRTERGDSAVYLCASSLSGGNIEAFFGQGTRLTVV.

The chain has TRBV5-1 and TRBJ2-2; D unresolved. CDR1 is SGHRS, CDR2 YFSETQ, per germline. Trimming cost V 0 bases and J 6 bases, with 6 bases left between them. This CDR3 has 13 amino acids. The DNA for the CDR3 is TGCGCCAGCAGCTTGGACGAGTCCGGGGAGCTGTTTTTT. Translated: CASSLDESGELFF.

The gene calls are TRBV28 and TRBJ2-7, with D uncertain. V was shortened by 5 bases and J by 0 bases, with 8 bases between the two germline ends. CDR1 MDHEN and CDR2 SYDVKM come from the germline V gene. This CDR3 is 13 amino acids long. CDR3: CASSLGSSYEQYF. The DNA for the CDR3 is TGTGCCAGCAGTCTCGGTAGCTCCTACGAGCAGTACTTC.

This chain's CDR3 is CASSLAGGPKETQYF. In DNA, the CDR3 is TGTGCCAGCAGCTTAGCTGGGGGCCCAAAGGAGACCCAGTACTTC. The chain combines TRBV7-9 with TRBJ2-5; D perhaps matches TRBD1 (6 bases). The ends were cut back, 0 bases at V and 5 bases at J, with 13 bases in the middle. The CDR3 sequence is 15 residues long. CDR1 and CDR2 from the germline V gene are SEHNR and FQNEAQ (reference sequence).

This chain's CDR3 is CASSQEAGGINEQFF. CDR3 sequence (DNA): TGCGCCAGCAGCCAGGAAGCGGGGGGGATAAATGAGCAGTTCTTC. The gene calls are TRBV4-3 and TRBJ2-1; 10 positions agree with TRBD2. V lost 3 bases and J lost 7; bases outside the gene matches: 6. The CDR3 extends over 15 amino acids. Germline V gene sequence: CDR1 LGHNA, CDR2 YSLEER.

V is TRBV6-5 and J is TRBJ2-5, with 10 bases matching TRBD2. The junction had 9 bases not matched to a gene; V was cut back by 6 bases and J by 8 bases. There are 14 residues in the CDR3. CDR1 and CDR2 (germline): MNHEY, SVGAGI. DNA of the CDR3: TGTGCCAGCAGCTGGGACCTAGCGGGGGACACCCAGTACTTC. Residues: CASSWDLAGDTQYF.

This sequence joins TRBV2 and TRBJ1-2, with 12 nucleotides matching TRBD1. The CDR3 sequence is 16 residues long. The J segment lost 4 bases and the V segment lost 5 bases, leaving 8 bases of the junction unmatched. Germline CDR1 is SNHLY and CDR2 is FYNNEI. The CDR3 nucleotides read TGTGCCAGCAGTCCGGGACAGGGGGCTCCTGTCTATGGCTACACCTTC. Translated, it gives CASSPGQGAPVYGYTF.

The V gene is TRBV6-6, the J gene TRBJ1-3; TRBD1 might be the D (6 bases). Trimming left V 5 bases short and J 4 bases short, with 15 bases between. This CDR3 comprises 15 residues. CDR1 MNHNY and CDR2 SVGAGI come from the germline V gene (reference sequence). The CDR3 loop is CASSPPGTLGNTIYF. As DNA, the CDR3 is TGTGCCAGCAGTCCCCCCGGGACACTAGGAAACACCATATATTTT.

The chain combines TRBV6-5 with TRBJ1-5; D call uncertain. The germline CDR1 and CDR2 sequences are MNHEY and SVGAGI. Trimming took 6 bases from V and 4 from J, leaving 10 bases between them. The CDR3 loop spans 13 amino acids. DNA for the CDR3: TGTGCCAGCAGCCCCAGGTTGAATCAGCCCCAGCATTTT. The encoded protein is CASSPRLNQPQHF.

This clone was recorded a few times. The chain employs TRBV11-3 and TRBJ2-5, with 9 bases fitting TRBD2. The junction had 11 bases not matched to a gene; V was cut back by 6 bases and J by 0 bases. Germline-derived CDR1 and CDR2 are SGHNT and YENEEA. The CDR3 covers 17 residues. The CDR3 DNA sequence: TGTGCCAGCAGTTTTGGGCTAGCGGGGACGTACCAAGAGACCCAGTACTTC. Protein product: CASSFGLAGTYQETQYF.

The chain joins TRBV4-3 to TRBJ2-3; D unclear. V was trimmed by 4 bases and J by 6 bases, leaving 11 bases between them. The germline V gene encodes CDR1 LGHNA and CDR2 YSLEER. The CDR3 totals 13 residues. CDR3: CASSLVTGDTQYF. CDR3 bases: TGCGCCAGCAGCCTCGTAACCGGGGATACGCAGTATTTT.

The gene calls are TRBV4-2 and TRBJ2-5, with TRBD2 matching 8 bases. The CDR3 is made up of 19 amino acids. J gave up 2 bases and V 4 bases, and 18 bases lay outside the gene matches. CDR1 and CDR2 (germline): LGHNA, YNFKEQ. CDR3 bases: TGTGCCAGCAGCCCACACCTGACAGGAGAGCGGGGGCTACAAGAGACCCAGTACTTC. Protein: CASSPHLTGERGLQETQYF.

The V gene is TRBV15, the J gene TRBJ1-1, with D possibly matching TRBD1 (5 bases). The CDR3 has 13 amino acids. V was pared by 0 bases and J by 8 bases, with 10 bases between. CDR1 LNHNV and CDR2 YYDKDF come from the germline V gene (reference sequence). This CDR3 reads CATSRDRGFEAFF. Here the CDR3 DNA reads TGTGCCACCAGCAGAGATAGGGGATTCGAAGCTTTCTTT. Using reference TRBV15 and TRBJ1-1 for the parts outside the CDR3, the full variable domain is DAMVIQNPRYQVTQFGKPVTLSCSQTLNHNVMYWYQQKSSQAPKLLFHYYDKDFNNEADTPDNFQSRRPNTSFCFLDIRSPGLGDTAMYLCATSRDRGFEAFFGQGTRLTVV.

The table lists this clone with a few counts. V is TRBV11-1 and J is TRBJ2-1; perhaps TRBD2 as D (6 bases). The CDR3 runs 16 residues. Trimming pared 3 bases from V and 8 bases from J, leaving 20 bases between. The V gene's germline CDR1 is SGHAT and CDR2 FQDESV (reference sequence). CDR3 region: CASSFFYGGGLDEQFF. As DNA, the CDR3 is TGTGCCAGCAGCTTCTTTTATGGCGGAGGGCTTGATGAGCAGTTCTTC.

This chain joins TRBV5-6 and TRBJ2-1; 7 positions match TRBD2. V dropped 0 bases and J dropped 0; count of bases not matched to a gene: 9. CDR1 is SGHDT and CDR2 is YYEEEE in the germline V gene. CDR3 length: 18 amino acids. The CDR3 DNA sequence: TGTGCCAGCAGCTTGGGGGCTAGCGGTATCCGCTCCTACAATGAGCAGTTCTTC. Protein: CASSLGASGIRSYNEQFF.

The chain combines TRBV19 with TRBJ2-5; 7 positions agree with TRBD1. The CDR3 length is 14 residues. V lost 4 bases and J lost 3; bases outside the gene matches: 5. Germline V gene sequence: CDR1 LNHDA, CDR2 SQIVND (reference sequence). DNA of the CDR3: TGTGCCAGTAGTAAGACCGGGACAGAAGAGACCCAGTACTTC. Protein: CASSKTGTEETQYF.

The chain carries TRBV18 and TRBJ2-1; 10 bases agree with TRBD2. Trimming cost V 5 bases and J 5 bases; bases outside gene matches: 3. The V gene's germline CDR1 is KGHSH and CDR2 LQKENI. The CDR3 totals 14 residues. The CDR3 sequence: CASSSLAGDNEQFF. DNA of the CDR3: TGTGCCAGCTCATCCCTAGCGGGGGACAATGAGCAGTTCTTC. Based on the CDR3 plus reference TRBV18 and TRBJ2-1, the full variable domain is NAGVMQNPRHLVRRRGQEARLRCSPMKGHSHVYWYRQLPEEGLKFMVYLQKENIIDESGMPKERFSAEFPKEGPSILRIQQVVRGDSAAYFCASSSLAGDNEQFFGPGTRLTVL.

This clone was observed a single time. The genes are TRBV10-3 and TRBJ1-5; D unresolved. The CDR3 is made up of 14 amino acids. The V gene lost 6 bases and the J gene lost 3 bases, with 12 bases spanning the gap. The germline CDR1 and CDR2 sequences are ENHRY and SYGVKD. CDR3 in amino acids: CAIRSPGNNQPQHF. The DNA for the CDR3 is TGTGCCATCAGATCGCCAGGCAACAATCAGCCCCAGCATTTT.

The J gene is TRBJ1-5, the V gene TRBV6-5, with D possibly being TRBD1 (5 bases). The CDR3 is made up of 15 amino acids. Per germline, CDR1 MNHEY and CDR2 SVGAGI. Trimming shortened V by 2 bases and J by 1 base, and 9 bases separated the two germline ends. The CDR3 nucleotides are TGTGCCAGCAGTTACGGAGGGGCCAGCAATCAGCCCCAGCATTTT. Its protein is CASSYGGASNQPQHF.

This sequence joins TRBV19 and TRBJ2-1; TRBD1 aligns across 8 bases. The CDR3 extends over 16 amino acids. Trimming at V came to 3 bases and at J to 9 bases, leaving 13 bases not matched to a gene. The germline CDR1 and CDR2 sequences are LNHDA and SQIVND (reference sequence). The CDR3 protein is CASSISRTGKLGEQFF. The CDR3 region has the DNA TGTGCCAGTAGTATCTCACGGACAGGGAAATTAGGTGAGCAGTTCTTC.

The rearrangement links TRBV6-5 to TRBJ1-1; D not resolved. This CDR3 is built from 12 residues. In germline, CDR1 is MNHEY, CDR2 SVGAGI. Trimming left V 7 bases short and J 5 bases short, with 11 bases between. In DNA, the CDR3 is TGTGCCAGCAAATCCGCCGGGACTGAAGCTTTCTTT. This codes for CASKSAGTEAFF.

Remarks on this clone: The identical CDR3 is also encoded by other nucleotide sequences in the sample. This rearrangement joins TRBV11-3 to TRBJ2-3, with 8 nucleotides matching TRBD1. Germline V gene data show CDR1 as SGHNT and CDR2 as YENEEA. This CDR3 contains 14 residues. V dropped 9 bases and J dropped 8; count of bases not matched to a gene: 13. The CDR3 region is CASSPGQGSTTQYF. The CDR3 DNA reads TGTGCCAGTAGCCCCGGACAGGGCTCGACTACGCAGTATTTT.